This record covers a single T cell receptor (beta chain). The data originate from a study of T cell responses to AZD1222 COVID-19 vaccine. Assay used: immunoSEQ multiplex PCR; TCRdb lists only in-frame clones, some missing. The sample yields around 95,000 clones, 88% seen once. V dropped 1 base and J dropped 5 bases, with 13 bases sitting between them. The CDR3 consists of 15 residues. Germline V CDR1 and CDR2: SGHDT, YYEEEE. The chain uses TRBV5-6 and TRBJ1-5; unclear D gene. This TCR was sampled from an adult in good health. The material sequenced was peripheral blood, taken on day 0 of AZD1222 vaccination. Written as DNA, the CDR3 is TGTGCCAGCAGCTTGCAGAGGGCCCGGTATCAGCCCCAGCATTTT. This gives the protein CASSLQRARYQPQHF.